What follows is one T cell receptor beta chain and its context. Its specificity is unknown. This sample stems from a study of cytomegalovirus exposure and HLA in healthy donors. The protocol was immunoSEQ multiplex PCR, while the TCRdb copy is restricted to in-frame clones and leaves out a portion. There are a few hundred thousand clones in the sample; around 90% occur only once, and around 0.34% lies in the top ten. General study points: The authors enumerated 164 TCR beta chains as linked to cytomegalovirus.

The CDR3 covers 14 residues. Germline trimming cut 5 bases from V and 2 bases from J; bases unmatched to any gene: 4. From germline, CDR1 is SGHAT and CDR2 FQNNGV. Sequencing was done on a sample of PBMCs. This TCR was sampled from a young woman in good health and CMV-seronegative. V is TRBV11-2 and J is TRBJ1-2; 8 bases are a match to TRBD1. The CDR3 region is CASSPGGMNYGYTF. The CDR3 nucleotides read TGTGCCAGCAGCCCAGGGGGCATGAACTATGGCTACACCTTC. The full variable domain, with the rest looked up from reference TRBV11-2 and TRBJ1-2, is EAGVAQSPRYKIIEKRQSVAFWCNPISGHATLYWYQQILGQGPKLLIQFQNNGVVDDSQLPKDRFSAERLKGVDSTLKIQPAKLEDSAVYLCASSPGGMNYGYTFGSGTRLTVV.